This T cell receptor beta chain emerged from a study of T cell responses to AZD1222 COVID-19 vaccine. Overall study results and limits: Only six individuals given AZD1222 were seropositive at baseline. Across the whole spike, CD4 TCRs peaked at regions 160-218 and 743-854. Regions left unmutated in variants are reportedly the target of nearly half of spike-specific TCRs.

This clone has just a few counts. No antigen is known for it. The data were produced by immunoSEQ multiplex PCR, yet TCRdb's version contains in-frame clones alone and is incomplete. The sample records about 130,000 clones, 88% being singletons. V lost 1 base and J 3 bases, leaving 25 bases between the germline ends. Germline V gene sequence: CDR1 SGHTA, CDR2 FQGTGA. The CDR3 covers 20 residues. The chain joins TRBV7-3 to TRBJ2-1; D tentatively fits TRBD1 or TRBD2 (9 bases each). The specimen comprised peripheral blood, sampled on day 0 of AZD1222 vaccination. The receptor was derived from an adult in good health. CDR3 in amino acids: CASSLIGTGPSGRNYNEQFF. The CDR3 coding sequence is TGTGCCAGCAGCTTAATCGGGACAGGGCCAAGCGGGAGGAACTACAATGAGCAGTTCTTC.